This T cell receptor beta chain was identified during a study of T-cell reconstitution after alpha-beta-depleted transplantation in children. Study-wide findings and caveats: Alpha-beta T cells present about two months after transplant were reported to originate from several hundred expanded graft clones. Several patients had high TCRbeta diversity at day 60; it came from surviving recipient T cells and thymic progenitors. T-cell numbers and diversity one year post-transplant derived largely from freshly generated T cells.

During its preparation, the TCRbeta library received unique molecular identifiers. Using its own MiXCR run on the PCR reads, TCRdb lists one record per CDR3 protein. The data show about 340,000 distinct CDR3 sequences, with roughly 16% seen just once and around 43% held by the top ten. This CDR3 spans 16 amino acids. Germline CDR1 is DFQATT and CDR2 is SNEGSKA (reference sequence). V lost 2 bases and J 4 bases, leaving 17 bases between the germline ends. On this clonotype itself: Its antigen is not identified.

The receptor was derived from a male patient aged 2 to 9 who had a stem cell transplant for acute lymphoblastic leukemia, so the T cells may come from the graft donor. The chain couples TRBV20-1 to TRBJ2-2; possibly TRBD2 for D (6 bases). Sequenced here: PBMCs, mostly from graft donor cells, sampled 360 days after TCRalphabeta/CD19-depleted stem cell transplant. CDR3 amino acids: CSARPTSHRPTGELFF. The CDR3 nucleotides read TGCAGTGCTAGACCCACTAGCCATAGGCCCACCGGGGAGCTGTTTTTT.